This TCR beta chain derives from a study of T cell responses to AZD1222 COVID-19 vaccine. Study-wide results and limits: Baseline serology detected seropositivity in only a handful of AZD1222 recipients.

Per the germline V gene, CDR1 is SGDLS and CDR2 is YYNGEE. Trimming removed 3 bases from V and 8 bases from J, with 11 bases in between. The CDR3 totals 12 residues. Worth noting for this clone: The antigen remains undetermined.

The method was immunoSEQ multiplex PCR; TCRdb's version includes in-frame clones alone and lacks a portion of them. The sample holds about 160,000 clones, roughly nine tenths seen once. The chain recombines TRBV9 with TRBJ1-2; the D is unclear. The sample in question was peripheral blood, obtained on day 0 of MenACWY control vaccination. The sequence derives from an adult in good health. DNA for the CDR3: TGTGCCAGCAGCGCCGCAGATGGCGGCTACACCTTC. This encodes CASSAADGGYTF.